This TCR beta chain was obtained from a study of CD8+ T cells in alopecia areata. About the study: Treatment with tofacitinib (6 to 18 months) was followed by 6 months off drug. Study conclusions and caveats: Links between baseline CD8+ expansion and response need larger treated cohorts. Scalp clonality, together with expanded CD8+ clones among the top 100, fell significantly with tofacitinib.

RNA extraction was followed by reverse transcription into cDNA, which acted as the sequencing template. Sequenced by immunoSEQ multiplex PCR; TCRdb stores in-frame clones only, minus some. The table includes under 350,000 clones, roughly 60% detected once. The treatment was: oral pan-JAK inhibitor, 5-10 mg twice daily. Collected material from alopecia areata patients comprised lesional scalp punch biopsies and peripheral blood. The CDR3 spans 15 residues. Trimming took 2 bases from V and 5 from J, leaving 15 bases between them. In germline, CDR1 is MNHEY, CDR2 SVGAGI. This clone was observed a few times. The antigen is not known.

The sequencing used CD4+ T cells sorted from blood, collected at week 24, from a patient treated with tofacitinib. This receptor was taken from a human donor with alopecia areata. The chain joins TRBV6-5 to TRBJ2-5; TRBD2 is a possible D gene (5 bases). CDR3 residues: CASSYVGRGLETQYF. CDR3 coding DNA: TGTGCCAGCAGTTACGTCGGGCGAGGGCTCGAGACCCAGTACTTC.